These 20 T cell receptor beta chains originate from one sample sequenced in a study of OX40 agonist ivuxolimab in advanced cancers. The table came from immunoSEQ multiplex PCR; TCRdb's copy has only in-frame clones and leaves some out. The sample lists about 70,000 clones; approximately 90% were seen once. This specimen was CD4+ or CD8+ T cells sorted from blood, taken in a trial of the OX40 agonist ivuxolimab. The receptors derive from an adult with an advanced solid tumor such as melanoma, head and neck, liver or kidney cancer.

The chain is built from TRBV5-1 and TRBJ1-4; TRBD1 aligns across 7 bases. CDR1 is SGHRS and CDR2 is YFSETQ in the germline V gene. The ends lost 4 bases at V and 4 bases at J; junction bases unmatched: 10. CDR3 length equals 16 residues. The CDR3 here is CASSLSVGTVNEKLFF. For the CDR3, the DNA is TGCGCCAGCAGCCTCTCCGTTGGGACAGTTAATGAAAAACTGTTTTTT.

The V and J genes are TRBV5-6 and TRBJ2-7, with D uncertain. The CDR3 sequence is 11 residues long. Germline V gene data show CDR1 as SGHDT and CDR2 as YYEEEE. V was clipped by 6 bases and J by 4 bases, with 8 bases between them. For the CDR3, the DNA is TGTGCCAGCAATTTGGGATACGAGCAGTACTTC. It codes for CASNLGYEQYF.

CDR3 nucleotide sequence: TGTGCCAGCAGCTTAGCGATTGGAGGGTCAGCCTATGGCTACACCTTC. Translating it yields CASSLAIGGSAYGYTF. The chain is built from TRBV7-9 and TRBJ1-2; D gene uncertain. With 0 bases removed from V and 4 bases from J, the gap between germline ends came to 15 bases. The CDR3 is 16 residues long. In germline, CDR1 is SEHNR, CDR2 FQNEAQ (reference sequence).

The V call is TRBV5-1, the J call TRBJ1-5; D call uncertain. Germline V gene lookup returns CDR1 SGHRS and CDR2 YFSETQ. CDR3 length equals 15 residues. Trimming pared 4 bases from V and 0 bases from J, leaving 11 bases between. The CDR3 here is CASSASGDSNQPQHF. DNA of the CDR3: TGCGCCAGCAGCGCTTCCGGGGATAGCAATCAGCCCCAGCATTTT.

The rearrangement joins TRBV7-6 to TRBJ1-4; D gene ambiguous. The CDR3 sequence is 15 residues long. Trimming left V 5 bases short and J 8 bases short, with 18 bases between. Germline V CDR1 and CDR2: SGHVS, FNYEAQ. In DNA form, the CDR3 reads TGTGCCAGCAGCAGAGCAGAGAGGGAGGGAGAAAAACTGTTTTTT. Translated: CASSRAEREGEKLFF.

The rearrangement uses TRBV7-2 and TRBJ1-1, with D unresolved. CDR1 SGHTA and CDR2 FQGNSA come from the germline V gene. The CDR3 totals 12 residues. Between the trimmed V and J ends, which lost 5 bases and 5 bases, there was a span of 9 bases. The CDR3 DNA reads TGTGCCAGCAGCCAGGACGTTACTGAAGCTTTCTTT. Amino acids: CASSQDVTEAFF.

CDR3 sequence (DNA): TGTGCCAGCAGCTTAGAGCCCTCAAGTTATGGCTACACCTTC. It encodes CASSLEPSSYGYTF. The chain is built from TRBV11-2 and TRBJ1-2; D gene unclear. The ends were cut back, 0 bases at V and 5 bases at J, with 10 bases in the middle. CDR3 length: 14 amino acids. Germline loops: CDR1 SGHAT, CDR2 FQNNGV.

The chain couples TRBV5-5 to TRBJ2-2; either TRBD1 or TRBD2 may fit D (5 bases each). The V gene's germline CDR1 is SGHKS and CDR2 YYEKEE (reference sequence). The CDR3 is 15 amino acids. Between the trimmed V and J ends, which lost 4 bases and 8 bases, there was a span of 18 bases. CDR3 nucleotide sequence: TGTGCCAGCAGCCCCCTTGGTGGGGGTGCAGGGGAGCTGTTTTTT. Its translation: CASSPLGGGAGELFF.

This chain connects TRBV21-1 to TRBJ2-2; the D segment call TRBD1 is taken from the table without a DNA check. TRBV21-1 is a pseudogene locus. This CDR3 is 13 amino acids long. The CDR3 DNA sequence: TGTGCCAGCAGCACACTGGGGGCCCGGGAGCTGTTTTTT. Residues: CASSTLGARELFF.

The chain carries TRBV7-2 and TRBJ1-5; D is ambiguous. The CDR3 is 13 residues long. CDR1 and CDR2 from the germline V gene are SGHTA and FQGNSA. V lost 4 bases and J 5 bases, leaving 9 bases between the germline ends. CDR3 sequence reads: CASSSLFDQPQHF. CDR3 bases: TGTGCCAGCAGCTCCCTCTTTGATCAGCCCCAGCATTTT.

CDR3 protein: CASSLNGGNYGYTF. The CDR3 coding sequence is TGTGCCAGCAGTTTAAATGGGGGTAACTATGGCTACACCTTC. This rearrangement joins TRBV28 to TRBJ1-2, with D perhaps TRBD1 (5 bases). The germline V and J ends were trimmed by 2 bases and 1 base, with 8 bases remaining between them. This CDR3 spans 14 amino acids. CDR1 and CDR2 (germline): MDHEN, SYDVKM.

The genes are TRBV2 and TRBJ2-1, with D unresolved. Deletions cut 5 bases from V and 13 bases from J, with 9 bases between. This CDR3 spans 10 amino acids. In germline, CDR1 is SNHLY, CDR2 FYNNEI. CDR3 sequence (DNA): TGTGCCAGCAGTCGGACGTTTCAGTTCTTC. Its translation: CASSRTFQFF.

CDR3 DNA sequence: TGTGCCAGCAGCAGAATAGGGCGTATTCCCACTGAAGCTTTCTTT. The encoded protein is CASSRIGRIPTEAFF. The gene calls are TRBV6-1 and TRBJ1-1; D is unresolved. The CDR3 runs to 15 residues. Germline V gene data show CDR1 as MNHNS and CDR2 as SASEGT. The V gene lost 6 bases and the J gene lost 4 bases, with 18 bases spanning the gap.

The V call is TRBV28, the J call TRBJ2-2; possible D gene TRBD2, 6 bases. CDR1 is MDHEN and CDR2 is SYDVKM in the germline V gene. This CDR3 comprises 15 residues. The V end was cut by 6 bases, the J end by 5 bases, with 16 bases between. CDR3 coding DNA: TGTGCCAGCAGCCGCGGGGCGGCGGGAACCGGGGAGCTGTTTTTT. Translation: CASSRGAAGTGELFF.

This clone is a singleton in its sample. J is TRBJ1-2 and V is TRBV6-6, with D hard to call. The germline gives CDR1 MNHNY, CDR2 SVGAGI (reference sequence). The CDR3 extends over 14 amino acids. Trimming cost V 5 bases and J 2 bases, with 12 bases left between them. The CDR3 reads CASSDLRRNYGYTF. The CDR3 region has the DNA TGTGCCAGCAGTGATTTACGGCGGAACTATGGCTACACCTTC.

In regard to this clone: A read error may be the cause here, since a much bigger clone is one base away. V and J are TRBV18 and TRBJ2-7; 7 nucleotides agree with TRBD1. The CDR3 is 14 amino acids. V was clipped by 3 bases and J by 0 bases; unmatched bases: 2. The germline V gene encodes CDR1 KGHSH and CDR2 LQKENI. The chain's CDR3 is CASSPGQASYEQYF. For the CDR3, the DNA is TGTGCCAGCTCACCCGGACAGGCCTCCTACGAGCAGTACTTC. Variable domain in full (rest from reference TRBV18 and TRBJ2-7): NAGVMQNPRHLVRRRGQEARLRCSPMKGHSHVYWYRQLPEEGLKFMVYLQKENIIDESGMPKERFSAEFPKEGPSILRIQQVVRGDSAAYFCASSPGQASYEQYFGPGTRLTVT.

The genes are TRBV11-2 and TRBJ1-2; 7 nucleotides line up with TRBD1. CDR1 is SGHAT, CDR2 FQNNGV, per germline. Trimming at V came to 2 bases and at J to 6 bases, leaving 9 bases not matched to a gene. The CDR3 sequence is 15 residues long. The DNA of the CDR3 is TGTGCCAGCAGCTTACCCGGGCGAGGGGGCCATGGCTACACCTTC. Translated, it gives CASSLPGRGGHGYTF.

The V and J genes are TRBV28 and TRBJ1-2; D ambiguous. Germline-derived CDR1 and CDR2 are MDHEN and SYDVKM. The CDR3 contains 13 residues. Trimming stripped 6 bases from V and 8 bases from J, with 16 bases between. The CDR3 spells CASRPSGISGYTF. CDR3 in DNA: TGTGCCAGCAGGCCCTCGGGGATCTCGGGCTACACCTTC.

This clone is a singleton in its sample. This chain links TRBV6-1 with TRBJ1-1, with D possibly matching TRBD1 (6 bases). The CDR3 consists of 11 residues. V lost 10 bases and J 5 bases, leaving 11 bases between the germline ends. Germline V gives CDR1 MNHNS, CDR2 SASEGT. CDR3 in DNA: TGTGCCATCGGCCAGGGGACTGAAGCTTTCTTT. Protein product: CAIGQGTEAFF.

J is TRBJ1-1 and V is TRBV30; no firm D call. Germline V CDR1 and CDR2: GTSNPN, SVGIG (reference sequence). V gave up 4 bases and J gave up 2 bases, with 11 bases separating them. This CDR3 is 13 amino acids long. CDR3 amino acids: CAWTGSFNTEAFF. The DNA of the CDR3 is TGTGCCTGGACTGGATCATTTAACACTGAAGCTTTCTTT.